Shown below are 8 T cell receptor beta chains from a single sample sequenced in a study of blood T cell repertoires in COVID-19. Data came from immunoSEQ multiplex PCR; TCRdb stores just in-frame clones and leaves some out. Of around 40,000 clones in the sample, about 92% were seen once. Sequenced material: peripheral blood. The receptors derive from a human donor in a cohort sampled during active COVID-19.

V and J are TRBV3-1 (or the pseudogene TRBV3-2) and TRBJ1-3; 10 bases map to TRBD1. From germline, CDR1 is LGHDT and CDR2 YNNKEL (reference sequence). CDR3 length equals 15 residues. V dropped 4 bases and J dropped 4; count of bases not matched to a gene: 4. The CDR3 DNA sequence: TGTGCCAGCAGCCTCCGACAGGGGGCAGGAAACACCATATATTTT. Protein: CASSLRQGAGNTIYF.

To note about this clone: Within the sample, other DNA sequences also encode this same CDR3. The V and J genes are TRBV2 and TRBJ2-7; 7 bases fit TRBD1. Germline V gene data show CDR1 as SNHLY and CDR2 as FYNNEI. V was clipped by 2 bases and J by 5 bases; unmatched bases: 3. The CDR3 contains 13 residues. CDR3 in amino acids: CASSERQGNEQYF. The CDR3 DNA is TGTGCCAGCAGTGAAAGACAGGGTAACGAGCAGTACTTC.

The chain uses TRBV5-1 and TRBJ2-7; maybe TRBD2 (6 bases). With 2 bases removed from V and 3 bases from J, the gap between germline ends came to 12 bases. CDR3 size: 14 residues. The germline V gene encodes CDR1 SGHRS and CDR2 YFSETQ. CDR3 sequence reads: CASSLGAGLYEQYF. The DNA for the CDR3 is TGCGCCAGCAGCTTAGGAGCGGGTCTCTACGAGCAGTACTTC.

V is TRBV2 and J is TRBJ2-7; 10 bases match TRBD1. The V segment lost 6 bases and the J segment 6 bases; nucleotides outside the gene matches: 5. Germline V gives CDR1 SNHLY, CDR2 FYNNEI. The CDR3 length is 13 residues. DNA of the CDR3: TGTGCCAGCAGGCTCGGACAGGGGGGCGAGCAGTACTTC. The encoded protein is CASRLGQGGEQYF.

This clone was seen a few times. The chain joins TRBV20-1 to TRBJ2-7, with D possibly being TRBD1 (6 bases). Germline V gene sequence: CDR1 DFQATT, CDR2 SNEGSKA (reference sequence). Trimming left V 3 bases short and J 0 bases short, with 18 bases between. The CDR3 runs to 16 residues. The CDR3 spells CSASSMSDSPSYEQYF. The CDR3 DNA is TGCAGTGCTAGTAGTATGTCGGACAGCCCCTCCTACGAGCAGTACTTC.

This clone is classed as medium-sized. V and J are TRBV24-1 and TRBJ2-3, with 8 bases lining up with TRBD2. Germline V gene lookup returns CDR1 KGHDR and CDR2 SFDVKD. The CDR3 has 15 residues. V was clipped by 5 bases and J by 2 bases; unmatched bases: 5. CDR3 DNA: TGTGCCACCAGTGGACGGGAGGGCCCCACAGATACGCAGTATTTT. The encoded protein is CATSGREGPTDTQYF.

This sequence joins TRBV4-1 and TRBJ2-5; D is uncertain. The CDR3 length is 13 residues. The germline V gene encodes CDR1 MGHRA and CDR2 YSYEKL. V shed 4 bases and J shed 5 bases, with 11 bases lying between them. In DNA, the CDR3 is TGCGCCAGCAGCCCCTACGACTGGGAGACCCAGTACTTC. This gives the protein CASSPYDWETQYF.

The J gene is TRBJ1-6, the V gene TRBV7-2; D perhaps matches TRBD1 (5 bases). Germline V gene lookup returns CDR1 SGHTA and CDR2 FQGNSA. The CDR3 loop spans 15 amino acids. V gave up 4 bases and J gave up 10 bases, with 17 bases separating them. DNA of the CDR3: TGTGCCAGCAGCTCAGGCGGGGGATTTGGCTCACCCCTCCACTTT. It encodes CASSSGGGFGSPLHF.